These 16 T cell receptor beta chains were all obtained from the same sample, sequenced in a study of early T cells in non-severe SARS-CoV-2 infection. TCRdb re-analysed the 5' RACE reads in MiXCR, keeping a single row per CDR3 protein. The data show 85,000 to 95,000 distinct CDR3 sequences, about 15% seen once. Sequenced sample: whole blood. These receptors all come from an adult who was a healthcare worker with PCR-confirmed SARS-CoV-2 infection or an uninfected control (not recorded which).

V and J are TRBV7-7 and TRBJ1-6; D call uncertain. Looked up from germline, CDR1 is SSHAT and CDR2 is FNYEAQ (reference sequence). Trimming removed 1 base from V and 6 bases from J, with 10 bases in between. The CDR3 runs to 15 residues. The CDR3 reads CASSLGPGSNSPLHF. DNA for the CDR3: TGTGCCAGCAGCTTAGGTCCGGGGTCTAATTCACCCCTCCACTTT.

The chain employs TRBV14 and TRBJ1-3; 9 bases align to TRBD1. Germline assignment: CDR1 SGHDN and CDR2 FVKESK. V lost 4 bases and J lost 7; bases outside the gene matches: 8. CDR3 length: 15 residues. Written as DNA, the CDR3 is TGTGCCAGCAGCCTACGGACAGGGGAAGAGAACACCATATATTTT. It codes for CASSLRTGEENTIYF.

V gene TRBV24-1 combines with J gene TRBJ2-5; the D is unclear. From germline, CDR1 is KGHDR and CDR2 SFDVKD. CDR3 length equals 15 residues. The V gene lost 5 bases and the J gene lost 5 bases, with 17 bases spanning the gap. The CDR3 here is CATSASVLTGETQYF. CDR3 DNA sequence: TGTGCCACCAGTGCTTCGGTACTTACCGGGGAGACCCAGTACTTC.

The gene calls are TRBV9 and TRBJ2-1; weak D call: TRBD1 (5 bases). The CDR3 runs to 16 residues. V was clipped by 4 bases and J by 6 bases, with 20 bases between them. Germline lookup yields CDR1 SGDLS and CDR2 YYNGEE. The CDR3 loop is CASSTLTAVGPNEQFF. The CDR3, as DNA: TGTGCCAGCAGCACCTTGACAGCCGTGGGCCCCAATGAGCAGTTCTTC.

This clonotype was seen a few times. The chain uses TRBV12-3 or TRBV12-4 and TRBJ1-1; TRBD1 agrees at 7 bases. V was clipped by 0 bases and J by 0 bases; unmatched bases: 4. This CDR3 has 16 residues. The CDR3 DNA reads as TGTGCCAGCAGTTTAGCGCCGGGACAGCTGAACACTGAAGCTTTCTTT. This gives the protein CASSLAPGQLNTEAFF.

The CDR3 sequence is CASNYQETQYF. In DNA form, the CDR3 reads TGCGCCAGCAACTATCAAGAGACCCAGTACTTC. The chain recombines TRBV5-1 with TRBJ2-5; D is ambiguous. CDR1 is SGHRS, CDR2 YFSETQ, per germline. With 6 bases removed from V and 2 bases from J, the gap between germline ends came to 5 bases. The CDR3 contains 11 residues. The full variable domain, rest sourced from reference TRBV5-1 and TRBJ2-5, is KAGVTQTPRYLIKTRGQQVTLSCSPISGHRSVSWYQQTPGQGLQFLFEYFSETQRNKGNFPGRFSGRQFSNSRSEMNVSTLELGDSALYLCASNYQETQYFGPGTRLLVL.

This chain joins TRBV4-1 and TRBJ1-2; 7 bases line up with TRBD1. Germline trimming cut 4 bases from V and 4 bases from J; bases unmatched to any gene: 18. The CDR3 has 18 residues. The germline gives CDR1 MGHRA, CDR2 YSYEKL. The CDR3 protein is CASSRKLHATGNPYGYTF. CDR3 DNA: TGCGCCAGCAGCCGCAAGCTCCACGCGACAGGGAATCCCTATGGCTACACCTTC.

J is TRBJ1-2 and V is TRBV19, with no clear D. Per germline, CDR1 LNHDA and CDR2 SQIVND (reference sequence). Trimming took off 2 bases at V and 8 bases at J, with 9 bases between the two ends. This CDR3 is built from 12 residues. Here the CDR3 reads CASSIKGSGYTF. CDR3 bases: TGTGCCAGTAGTATAAAAGGGAGCGGCTACACCTTC.

The sample holds many counts of this clonotype. This chain links TRBV5-6 with TRBJ2-1; 7 bases are shared with TRBD2. The V and J ends lost 1 base and 1 base, in that order; junction bases with no gene match: 5. The CDR3 totals 16 residues. Germline V gene sequence: CDR1 SGHDT, CDR2 YYEEEE. The CDR3 DNA reads as TGTGCCAGCAGCTTGTTTACCGGGGGGTCCTACAATGAGCAGTTCTTC. Amino acids: CASSLFTGGSYNEQFF.

There are a few counts of this clonotype. The rearrangement joins TRBV2 to TRBJ2-7; D remains unclear. The V and J ends lost 7 bases and 3 bases respectively, with 10 bases between them. Germline CDR1 and CDR2: SNHLY and FYNNEI. The CDR3 is 12 residues long. The CDR3 spells CASNPLGYEQYV. DNA for the CDR3: TGTGCCAGCAACCCTCTGGGCTACGAGCAGTACGTC.

The table lists this clonotype with many counts. This rearrangement joins TRBV20-1 to TRBJ2-1; 8 positions agree with TRBD1. CDR3 length equals 16 residues. Trimming cost V 5 bases and J 8 bases; bases outside gene matches: 17. Germline V gene data show CDR1 as DFQATT and CDR2 as SNEGSKA (reference sequence). Here the CDR3 DNA reads TGCAGTGCTCAACCGCCCCGGACAGGGTACGATCATGAGCAGTTCTTC. This encodes CSAQPPRTGYDHEQFF.

This clonotype was seen repeatedly, ten times or more. This chain links TRBV13 with TRBJ2-1; D is possibly TRBD1 (6 bases). Deletions cut 6 bases from V and 7 bases from J, with 10 bases between. The CDR3 is made up of 12 amino acids. Germline V gene data show CDR1 as PRHDT and CDR2 as FYEKMQ (reference sequence). The CDR3 spells CASSIQGNEQFF. The CDR3 DNA reads as TGTGCCAGCAGTATACAGGGAAATGAGCAGTTCTTC.

The rearrangement links TRBV5-5 to TRBJ1-6, with TRBD1 as a possible D gene (5 bases). The V and J ends lost 4 bases and 7 bases respectively, with 12 bases between them. The CDR3 consists of 14 residues. From germline, CDR1 is SGHKS and CDR2 YYEKEE (reference sequence). The CDR3 reads CASSARGENSPLHF. In DNA form, the CDR3 reads TGTGCCAGCAGCGCGCGGGGGGAGAATTCACCCCTCCACTTT.

V and J are TRBV24-1 and TRBJ1-5, with D unresolved. Per germline, CDR1 KGHDR and CDR2 SFDVKD. Between the trimmed V and J ends, which lost 9 bases and 2 bases, there was a span of 7 bases. The CDR3 contains 12 residues. The CDR3 DNA is TGTGCCACCGGAACAGGCAATCAGCCCCAGCATTTT. It codes for CATGTGNQPQHF.

This clonotype has a handful of counts. The CDR3 nucleotides are TGTGCCAGCAGCTCGGCGCGAAACTATGGCTACACCTTC. It encodes CASSSARNYGYTF. This rearrangement joins TRBV7-2 to TRBJ1-2; D ambiguous. Per germline, CDR1 SGHTA and CDR2 FQGNSA. This CDR3 contains 13 residues. V lost 4 bases and J 2 bases, leaving 8 bases between the germline ends.

This clonotype has a handful of counts. This chain uses TRBV6-6 with TRBJ2-7, with D perhaps matching TRBD2 (6 bases). The V end was cut by 6 bases, the J end by 3 bases, with 12 bases between. In germline, CDR1 is MNHNY, CDR2 SVGAGI (reference sequence). The CDR3 runs to 13 residues. The CDR3 DNA sequence: TGTGCCAGCAGCGGCGGGGTGGGCTACGAGCAGTACGTC. This translates into CASSGGVGYEQYV.